This entry features one T cell receptor beta chain sequence. Its antigen is unknown. This sample is part of a study of a mutant IDH1 vaccine in newly diagnosed glioma. This CDR3 is built from 12 residues. V lost 5 bases and J lost 5, with 6 bases in between. Looked up from germline, CDR1 is MNHNS and CDR2 is SASEGT. Some clones are missing from TCRdb's copy, which holds only in-frame ones; the method was immunoSEQ multiplex PCR. This sample carries tens of thousands of clones, about 75% of them seen once, and the ten largest clones take roughly 9.8%. Stated time point: week 47, end of study. Vaccination comprised doses that each held 300 ug of mutant IDH1 20-mer peptide, plus topical imiquimod.

The specimen was PBMCs, collected from a glioma patient whose treatment included an IDH1 peptide vaccine. The TCR was taken from a man between 40 and 49 years old with glioma. This chain connects TRBV6-1 to TRBJ2-2; D gene unclear. This CDR3 is CASSYETGELFF. The CDR3 DNA follows: TGTGCCAGCAGTTATGAAACCGGGGAGCTGTTTTTT.